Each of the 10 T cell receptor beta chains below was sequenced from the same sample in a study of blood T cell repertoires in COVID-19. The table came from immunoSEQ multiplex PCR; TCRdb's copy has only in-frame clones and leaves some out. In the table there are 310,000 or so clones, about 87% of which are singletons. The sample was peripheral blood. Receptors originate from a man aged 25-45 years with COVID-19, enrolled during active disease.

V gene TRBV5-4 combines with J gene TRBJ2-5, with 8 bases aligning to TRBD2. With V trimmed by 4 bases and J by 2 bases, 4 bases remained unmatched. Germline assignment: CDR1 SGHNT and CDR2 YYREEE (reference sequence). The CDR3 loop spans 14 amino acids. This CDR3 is CASSVAGTQETQYF. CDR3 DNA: TGTGCCAGCAGCGTAGCGGGAACACAAGAGACCCAGTACTTC. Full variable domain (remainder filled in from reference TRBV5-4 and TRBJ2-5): ETGVTQSPTHLIKTRGQQVTLRCSSQSGHNTVSWYQQALGQGPQFIFQYYREEENGRGNFPPRFSGLQFPNYSSELNVNALELDDSALYLCASSVAGTQETQYFGPGTRLLVL.

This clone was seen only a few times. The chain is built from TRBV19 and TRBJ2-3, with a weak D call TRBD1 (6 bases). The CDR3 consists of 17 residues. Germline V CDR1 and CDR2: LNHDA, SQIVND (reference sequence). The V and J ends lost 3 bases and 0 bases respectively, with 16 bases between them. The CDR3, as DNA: TGTGCCAGTAGTATCCTATTACAGGGACCTAGCACAGATACGCAGTATTTT. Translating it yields CASSILLQGPSTDTQYF.

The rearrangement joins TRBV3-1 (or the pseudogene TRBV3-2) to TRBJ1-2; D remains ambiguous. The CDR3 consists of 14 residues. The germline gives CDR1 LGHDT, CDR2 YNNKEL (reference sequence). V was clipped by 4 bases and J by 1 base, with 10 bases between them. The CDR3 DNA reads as TGTGCCAGCAGCCGCAGAGGGAATAACTATGGCTACACCTTC. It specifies CASSRRGNNYGYTF.

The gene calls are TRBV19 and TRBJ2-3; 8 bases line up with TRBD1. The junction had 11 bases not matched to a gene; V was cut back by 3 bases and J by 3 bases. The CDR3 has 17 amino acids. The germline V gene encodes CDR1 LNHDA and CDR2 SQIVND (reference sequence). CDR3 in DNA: TGTGCCAGTAGTATCCAATTTCGGACAGGGAGGACAGATACGCAGTATTTT. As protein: CASSIQFRTGRTDTQYF.

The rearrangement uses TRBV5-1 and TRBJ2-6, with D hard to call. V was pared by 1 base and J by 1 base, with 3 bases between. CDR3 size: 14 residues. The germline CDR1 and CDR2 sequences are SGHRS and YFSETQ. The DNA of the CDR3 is TGCGCCAGCAGCTTGCGGTCTGGGGCCAACGTCCTGACTTTC. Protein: CASSLRSGANVLTF.

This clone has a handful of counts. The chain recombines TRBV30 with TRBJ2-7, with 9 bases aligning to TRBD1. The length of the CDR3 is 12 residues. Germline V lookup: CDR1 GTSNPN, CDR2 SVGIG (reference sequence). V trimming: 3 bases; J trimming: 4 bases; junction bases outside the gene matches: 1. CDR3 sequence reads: CAWRTGGYEQYF. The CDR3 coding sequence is TGTGCCTGGAGGACAGGGGGGTACGAGCAGTACTTC.

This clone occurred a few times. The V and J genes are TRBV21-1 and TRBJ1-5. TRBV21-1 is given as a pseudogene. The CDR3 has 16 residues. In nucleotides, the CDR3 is TGTGCCAGCAGCAAAAACTCTCGGGTTTCGGGTCAGCCCCAGCATTTT. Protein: CASSKNSRVSGQPQHF.

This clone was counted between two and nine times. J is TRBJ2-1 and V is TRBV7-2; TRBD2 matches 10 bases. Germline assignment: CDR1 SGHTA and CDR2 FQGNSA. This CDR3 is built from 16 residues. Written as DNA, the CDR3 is TGTGCTACGGGGGTAGCGGGGGGATTCTCCTACAATGAGCAGTTCTTC. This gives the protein CATGVAGGFSYNEQFF. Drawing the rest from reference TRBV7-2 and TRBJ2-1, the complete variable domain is GAGVSQSPSNKVTEKGKDVELRCDPISGHTALYWYRQSLGQGLEFLIYFQGNSAPDKSGLPSDRFSAERTGGSVSTLTIQRTQQEDSAVYLCATGVAGGFSYNEQFFGPGTRLTVL.

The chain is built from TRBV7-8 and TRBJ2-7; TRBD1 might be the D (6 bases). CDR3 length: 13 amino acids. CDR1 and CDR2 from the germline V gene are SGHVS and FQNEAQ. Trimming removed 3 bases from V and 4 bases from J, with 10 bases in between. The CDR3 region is CASSLDSTYEQYF. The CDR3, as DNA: TGTGCCAGCAGCTTGGACAGTACATACGAGCAGTACTTC.

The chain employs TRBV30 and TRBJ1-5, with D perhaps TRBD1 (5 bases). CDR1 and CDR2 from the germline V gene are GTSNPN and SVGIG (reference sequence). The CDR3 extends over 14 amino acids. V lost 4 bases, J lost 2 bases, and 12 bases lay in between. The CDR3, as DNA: TGTGCCTGGAATCGGGGGGGAGGCAATCAGCCCCAGCATTTT. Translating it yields CAWNRGGGNQPQHF.